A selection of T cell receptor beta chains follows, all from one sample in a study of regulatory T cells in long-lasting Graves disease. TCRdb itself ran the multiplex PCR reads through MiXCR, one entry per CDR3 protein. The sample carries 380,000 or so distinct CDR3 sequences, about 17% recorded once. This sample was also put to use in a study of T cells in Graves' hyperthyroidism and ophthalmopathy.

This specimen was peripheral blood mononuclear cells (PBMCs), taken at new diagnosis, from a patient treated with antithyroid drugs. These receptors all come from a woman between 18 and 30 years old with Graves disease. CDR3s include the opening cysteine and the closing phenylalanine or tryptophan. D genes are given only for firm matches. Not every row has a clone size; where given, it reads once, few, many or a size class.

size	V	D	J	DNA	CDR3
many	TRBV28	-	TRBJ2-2	TGTGCCAGCAGTTTAGCAAGGGAAGTCACCGGGGAGCTGTTTTTT	CASSLAREVTGELFF
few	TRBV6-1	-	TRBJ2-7	TGTGCCAGATTTATGGTCGCTGGATTTTACGAGCAGTACTTC	CARFMVAGFYEQYF
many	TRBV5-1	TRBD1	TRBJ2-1	TGCGCCAGCAGCGCCCAGGGGACAGCGCTTGAGCAGTTCTTC	CASSAQGTALEQFF
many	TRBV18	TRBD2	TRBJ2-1	TGTGCCAGCTCACCACTGATAGCGGGGCCGGGTAATGAGCAGTTCTTC	CASSPLIAGPGNEQFF
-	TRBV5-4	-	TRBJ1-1	TGTGCCAGCAGCTGGTCGGGGCGGAACACTGAAGCTTTCTTT	CASSWSGRNTEAFF
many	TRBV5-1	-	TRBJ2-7	TGCGCCAGCAGCCCTGGAGGGGGTAACTACGAGCAGTACTTC	CASSPGGGNYEQYF
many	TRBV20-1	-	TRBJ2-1	TGCAGTGCTAGAGATCGTGGGACAAACAATGAGCAGTTCTTC	CSARDRGTNNEQFF
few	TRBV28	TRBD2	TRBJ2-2	TGTGCCAGCAGTTTGGGACTAGCGGGAGGGCCGCCGGTCGGGGAGCTGGTTTTT	CASSLGLAGGPPVGELVF
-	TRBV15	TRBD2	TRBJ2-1	TGTGCCACCAGCAGAGAGCGGGAGACGAATGAGCAGTTCTTC	CATSRERETNEQFF
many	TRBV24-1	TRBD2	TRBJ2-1	TGTGCCACCAGTGACCCTAGCGGGGGGTCCTACAATGAGCAGTTCTTC	CATSDPSGGSYNEQFF
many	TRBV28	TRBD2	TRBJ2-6	TGTGCCAGCGACAGCCGGGGGGCTGGGGCCAACGTCCTGACTTTC	CASDSRGAGANVLTF
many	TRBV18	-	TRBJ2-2	TGTGCCAGCTCACCAGACAGGACCGGGGAGCTGTTTTTT	CASSPDRTGELFF
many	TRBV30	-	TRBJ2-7	TGTGCCTGGAGTGTACTGGAGAGGTACGAGCAGTACTTC	CAWSVLERYEQYF
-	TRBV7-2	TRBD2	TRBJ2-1	TGTGCCAGCAGCTTAGCTACGACGGGCGGGGGGCATTACAATGAGCAGTTCTTC	CASSLATTGGGHYNEQFF
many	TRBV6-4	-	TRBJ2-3	TGTGCCAGCAGCCACGAGGGGGGCGCAGATACGCAGTATTTT	CASSHEGGADTQYF
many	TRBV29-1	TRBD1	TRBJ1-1	TGCAGCGTTGATCCCGGGACAGGTGAAGCTTTCTTT	CSVDPGTGEAFF
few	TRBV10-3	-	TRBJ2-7	TGTGCCCACCCGGACGTCTACGAGCAGTACTTC	CAHPDVYEQYF
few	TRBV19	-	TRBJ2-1	TGTGCCAGTAGCCGGGACCTATACAATGAGCAGTTCTTC	CASSRDLYNEQFF
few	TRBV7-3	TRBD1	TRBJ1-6	TGTGCCAGCAGCCGCGGACAGGGTTCACCCCTCCACTTT	CASSRGQGSPLHF